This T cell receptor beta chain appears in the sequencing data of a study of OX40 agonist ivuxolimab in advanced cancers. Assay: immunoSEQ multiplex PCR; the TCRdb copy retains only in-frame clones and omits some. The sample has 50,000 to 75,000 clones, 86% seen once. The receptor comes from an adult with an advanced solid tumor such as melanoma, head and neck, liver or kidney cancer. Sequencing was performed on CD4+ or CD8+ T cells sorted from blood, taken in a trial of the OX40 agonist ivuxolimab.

CDR3 region: CASSSHNMNTEAFF. CDR3 bases: TGTGCCAGCAGTAGTCATAACATGAACACTGAAGCTTTCTTT. J is TRBJ1-1 and V is TRBV6-5; no clear D gene. The CDR3 has 14 amino acids. V was clipped by 5 bases and J by 0 bases, with 10 bases between them. Germline CDR1 MNHEY, CDR2 SVGAGI.